The clone carrying this T cell receptor (beta chain) was found many times. A single record per CDR3 protein comes from TCRdb applying MiXCR to the 5' RACE reads. The repertoire holds over 50,000 distinct CDR3 sequences, with around 13% as singletons. This sample was included in a study of early T cells in non-severe SARS-CoV-2 infection. The sample consisted of whole blood. The receptor was derived from an adult who was a healthcare worker with PCR-confirmed SARS-CoV-2 infection or an uninfected control (not recorded which).

This CDR3 is CASSPEGYGNQPQHF. CDR3 DNA: TGTGCCAGCAGCCCGGAGGGTTATGGCAATCAGCCCCAGCATTTT. The chain employs TRBV11-2 and TRBJ1-5, with no clear D. The germline CDR1 and CDR2 sequences are SGHAT and FQNNGV. CDR3 length equals 15 residues. V lost 5 bases and J lost 2, with 13 bases in between.